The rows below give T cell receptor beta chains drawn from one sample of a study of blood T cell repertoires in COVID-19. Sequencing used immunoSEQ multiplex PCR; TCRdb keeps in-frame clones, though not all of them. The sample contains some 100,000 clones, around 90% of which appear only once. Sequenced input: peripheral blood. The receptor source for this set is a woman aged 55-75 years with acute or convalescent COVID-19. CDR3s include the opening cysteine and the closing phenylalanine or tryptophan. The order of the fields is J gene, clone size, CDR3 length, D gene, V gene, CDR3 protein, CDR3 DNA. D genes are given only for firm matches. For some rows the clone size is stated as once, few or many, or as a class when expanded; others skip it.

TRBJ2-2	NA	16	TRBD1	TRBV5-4	CASSLGGQGAGGELFF	TGTGCCAGCAGCTTGGGTGGACAGGGGGCCGGCGGGGAGCTGTTTTTT
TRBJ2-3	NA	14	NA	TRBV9	CASSVNRGTDTQYF	TGTGCCAGCAGCGTAAACAGGGGCACAGATACGCAGTATTTT
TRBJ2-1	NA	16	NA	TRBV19	CASSIWGMSSYNEQFF	TGTGCCAGTAGTATATGGGGCATGAGCTCCTACAATGAGCAGTTCTTC
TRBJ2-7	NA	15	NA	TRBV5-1	CASSLESWGVGEQYF	TGCGCCAGCAGCTTGGAGAGTTGGGGGGTCGGCGAGCAGTACTTC
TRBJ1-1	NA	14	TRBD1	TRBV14	CASSTGTGFTEAFF	TGTGCCAGCAGTACCGGGACAGGGTTCACTGAAGCTTTCTTT
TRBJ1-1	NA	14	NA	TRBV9	CASSQGQTGTEAFF	TGTGCCAGCAGCCAGGGACAAACGGGCACTGAAGCTTTCTTT
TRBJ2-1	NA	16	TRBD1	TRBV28	CASSSPGQGSNNEQFF	TGTGCCAGCAGTTCTCCGGGACAGGGCAGTAATAATGAGCAGTTCTTC
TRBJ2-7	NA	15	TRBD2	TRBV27	CASRPFTSGSGEQYF	TGTGCCAGCAGGCCCTTTACTAGCGGGAGTGGCGAGCAGTACTTC
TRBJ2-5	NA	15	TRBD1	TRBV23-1	CASSEGQVCQETQYF	TGCGCCAGCAGTGAAGGACAGGTGTGTCAAGAGACCCAGTACTTC
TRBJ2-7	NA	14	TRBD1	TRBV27	CASSFGRGPYEQYF	TGTGCCAGCAGTTTCGGCAGGGGGCCGTACGAGCAGTACTTC
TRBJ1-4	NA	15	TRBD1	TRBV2	CASRLQTGISEKLFF	TGTGCCAGCAGGCTTCAGACAGGGATTAGTGAAAAACTGTTTTTT
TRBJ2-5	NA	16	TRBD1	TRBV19	CASSPGVQGILETQYF	TGTGCCAGCTCTCCAGGCGTACAGGGGATTTTAGAGACCCAGTACTTC
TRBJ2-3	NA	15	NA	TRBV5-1	CASSLDTPSTDTQYF	TGCGCCAGCAGCTTAGACACTCCTAGCACAGATACGCAGTATTTT
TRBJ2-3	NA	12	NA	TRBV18	CASSPEAGGQYF	TGTGCCAGCTCACCAGAAGCGGGCGGGCAGTATTTT
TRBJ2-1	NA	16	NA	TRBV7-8	CASSLGPGHARDEQFF	TGTGCCAGCAGCTTAGGCCCGGGACACGCCCGGGATGAGCAGTTCTTC
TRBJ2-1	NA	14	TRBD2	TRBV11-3	CASSLAGGLNEQFF	TGTGCCAGCAGCTTAGCGGGGGGACTCAATGAGCAGTTCTTC
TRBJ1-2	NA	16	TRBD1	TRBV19	CASSMRDRGPWGGYTF	TGTGCCAGTAGTATGAGGGACAGGGGGCCCTGGGGTGGCTACACCTTC
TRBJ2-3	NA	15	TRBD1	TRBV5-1	CASSRGQGATDTQYF	TGCGCCAGCAGCAGAGGACAGGGGGCAACAGATACGCAGTATTTT
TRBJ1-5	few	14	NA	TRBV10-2	CASSQGYSNQPQHF	TGCGCCAGCAGCCAGGGCTATAGCAATCAGCCCCAGCATTTT
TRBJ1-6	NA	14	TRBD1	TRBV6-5	CASSPGTANSPLHF	TGTGCCAGCAGTCCCGGGACAGCTAATTCACCCCTCCACTTT
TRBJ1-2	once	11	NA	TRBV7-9	CASSPDYGYTF	TGTGCCAGCAGCCCCGACTATGGCTACACCTTC
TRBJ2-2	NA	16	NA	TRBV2	CASSRNPWTNTGELFF	TGTGCCAGCAGTCGCAATCCTTGGACAAACACCGGGGAGCTGTTTTTT